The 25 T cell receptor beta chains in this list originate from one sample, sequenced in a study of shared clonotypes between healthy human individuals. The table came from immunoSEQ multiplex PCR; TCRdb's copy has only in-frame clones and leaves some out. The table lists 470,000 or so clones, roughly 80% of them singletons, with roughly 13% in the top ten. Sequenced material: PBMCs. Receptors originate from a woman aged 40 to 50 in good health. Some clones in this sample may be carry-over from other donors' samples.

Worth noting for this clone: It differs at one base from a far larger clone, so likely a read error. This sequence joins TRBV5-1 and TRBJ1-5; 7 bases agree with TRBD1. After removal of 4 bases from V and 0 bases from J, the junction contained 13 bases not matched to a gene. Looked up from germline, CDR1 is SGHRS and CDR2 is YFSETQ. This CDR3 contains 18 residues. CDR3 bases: TGCGCCAGCAGCCAGACGGTAGGGGGCGCGAGTAGCAATCAGCCCCAGCATTTT. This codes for CASSQTVGGASSNQPQHF.

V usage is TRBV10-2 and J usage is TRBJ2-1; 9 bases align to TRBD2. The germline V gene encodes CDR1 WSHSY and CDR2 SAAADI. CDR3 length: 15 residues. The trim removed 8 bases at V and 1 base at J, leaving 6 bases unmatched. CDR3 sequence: CASCGAGGSYNEQFF. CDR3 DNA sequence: TGCGCCAGCTGTGGAGCGGGAGGATCCTACAATGAGCAGTTCTTC.

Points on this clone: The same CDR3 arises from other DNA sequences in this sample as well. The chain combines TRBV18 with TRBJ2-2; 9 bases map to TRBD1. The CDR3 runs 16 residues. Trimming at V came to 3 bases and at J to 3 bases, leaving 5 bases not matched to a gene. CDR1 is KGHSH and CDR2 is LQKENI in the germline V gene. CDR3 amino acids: CASSPLQGADTGELFF. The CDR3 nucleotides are TGTGCCAGCTCACCTTTACAGGGGGCGGACACCGGGGAGCTGTTTTTT.

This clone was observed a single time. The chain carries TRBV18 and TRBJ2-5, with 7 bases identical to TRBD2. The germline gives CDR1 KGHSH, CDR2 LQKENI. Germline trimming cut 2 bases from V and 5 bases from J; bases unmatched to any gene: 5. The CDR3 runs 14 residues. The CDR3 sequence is CASSPSRGGETQYF. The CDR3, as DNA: TGTGCCAGCTCACCATCTCGGGGAGGGGAGACCCAGTACTTC.

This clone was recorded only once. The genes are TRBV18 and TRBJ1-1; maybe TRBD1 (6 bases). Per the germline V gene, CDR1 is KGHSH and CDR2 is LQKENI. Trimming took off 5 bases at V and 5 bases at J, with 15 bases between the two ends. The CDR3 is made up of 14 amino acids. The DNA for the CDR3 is TGTGCCAGCTCATTCCGGACAGAAATGACTGAAGCTTTCTTT. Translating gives CASSFRTEMTEAFF.

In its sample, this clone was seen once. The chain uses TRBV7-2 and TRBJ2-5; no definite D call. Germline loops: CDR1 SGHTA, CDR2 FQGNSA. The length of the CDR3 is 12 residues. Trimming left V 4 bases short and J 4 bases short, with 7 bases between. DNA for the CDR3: TGTGCCAGCAGCTCCGTGGGAGAGACCCAGTACTTC. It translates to CASSSVGETQYF.

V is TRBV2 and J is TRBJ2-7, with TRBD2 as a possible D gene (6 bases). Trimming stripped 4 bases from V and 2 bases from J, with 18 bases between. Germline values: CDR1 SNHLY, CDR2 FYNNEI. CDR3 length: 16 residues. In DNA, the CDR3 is TGTGCCAGCAGTGTTGACGGACTACTAGCAGCCTACGAGCAGTACTTC. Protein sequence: CASSVDGLLAAYEQYF.

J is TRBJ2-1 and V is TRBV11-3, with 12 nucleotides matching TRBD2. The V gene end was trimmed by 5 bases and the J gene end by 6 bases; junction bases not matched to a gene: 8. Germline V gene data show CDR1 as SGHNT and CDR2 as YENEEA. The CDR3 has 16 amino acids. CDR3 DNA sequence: TGTGCCAGCAGCCCCGGACTAGCGGGAAACATCAATGAGCAGTTCTTC. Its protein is CASSPGLAGNINEQFF.

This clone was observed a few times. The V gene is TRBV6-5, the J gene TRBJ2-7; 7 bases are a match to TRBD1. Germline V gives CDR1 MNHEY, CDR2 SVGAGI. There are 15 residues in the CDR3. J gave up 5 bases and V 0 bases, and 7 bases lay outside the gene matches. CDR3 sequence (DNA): TGTGCCAGCAGTTACTCCTCAGGGGGTGCGGACGAGCAGTACTTC. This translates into CASSYSSGGADEQYF.

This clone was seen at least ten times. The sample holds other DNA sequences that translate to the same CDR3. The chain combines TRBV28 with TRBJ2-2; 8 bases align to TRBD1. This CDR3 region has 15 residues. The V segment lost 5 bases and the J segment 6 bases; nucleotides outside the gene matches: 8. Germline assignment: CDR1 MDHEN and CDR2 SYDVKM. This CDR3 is CASSKWTGISGELFF. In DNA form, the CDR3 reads TGTGCCAGCAGTAAATGGACAGGGATTTCCGGGGAGCTGTTTTTT.

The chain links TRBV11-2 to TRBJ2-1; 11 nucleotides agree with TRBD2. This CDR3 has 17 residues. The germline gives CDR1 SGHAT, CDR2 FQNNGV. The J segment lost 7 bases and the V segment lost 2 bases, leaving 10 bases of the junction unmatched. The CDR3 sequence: CASSLISGRDMRNEQFF. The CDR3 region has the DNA TGTGCCAGCAGCTTAATTAGCGGGAGGGACATGCGAAATGAGCAGTTCTTC.

The CDR3 here is CSAETGRGATQYF. The CDR3 DNA sequence: TGCAGCGCCGAGACAGGGAGGGGGGCGACCCAGTACTTC. The chain couples TRBV29-1 to TRBJ2-5, with D perhaps TRBD1 or TRBD2 (7 bases each). The CDR3 length is 13 residues. Germline values: CDR1 SQVTM, CDR2 ANQGSEA. The V gene lost 7 bases and the J gene lost 7 bases, with 19 bases spanning the gap.

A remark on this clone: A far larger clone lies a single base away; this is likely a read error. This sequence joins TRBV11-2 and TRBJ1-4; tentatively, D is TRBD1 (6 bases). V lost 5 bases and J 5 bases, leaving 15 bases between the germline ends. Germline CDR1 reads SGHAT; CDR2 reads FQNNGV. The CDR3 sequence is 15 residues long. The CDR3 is CASSDARGGNEKLFF. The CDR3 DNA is TGTGCCAGCAGCGACGCCAGGGGAGGGAATGAAAAACTGTTTTTT.

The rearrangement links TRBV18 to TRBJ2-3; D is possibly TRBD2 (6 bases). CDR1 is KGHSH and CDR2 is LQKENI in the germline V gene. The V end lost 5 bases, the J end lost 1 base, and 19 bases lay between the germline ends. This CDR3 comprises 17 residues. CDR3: CASSYSDSGLGTDTQYF. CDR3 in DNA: TGTGCCAGCTCATACTCAGATAGCGGATTAGGCACAGATACGCAGTATTTT. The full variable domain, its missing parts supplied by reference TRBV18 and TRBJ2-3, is NAGVMQNPRHLVRRRGQEARLRCSPMKGHSHVYWYRQLPEEGLKFMVYLQKENIIDESGMPKERFSAEFPKEGPSILRIQQVVRGDSAAYFCASSYSDSGLGTDTQYFGPGTRLTVL.

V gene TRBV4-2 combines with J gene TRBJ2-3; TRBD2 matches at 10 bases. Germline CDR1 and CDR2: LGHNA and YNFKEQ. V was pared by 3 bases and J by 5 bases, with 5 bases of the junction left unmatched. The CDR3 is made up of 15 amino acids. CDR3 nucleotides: TGTGCCAGCAGCCAGGAGCGGGAGGGGAGAGATACGCAGTATTTT. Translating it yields CASSQEREGRDTQYF.

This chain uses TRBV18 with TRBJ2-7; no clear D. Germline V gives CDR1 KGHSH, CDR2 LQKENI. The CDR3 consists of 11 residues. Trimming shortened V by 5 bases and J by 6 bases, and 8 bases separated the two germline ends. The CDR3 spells CASSTRSEQYF. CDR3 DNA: TGTGCCAGCTCAACGAGGTCCGAGCAGTACTTC.

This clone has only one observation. CDR3 sequence reads: CASSFSPLQNYGYTF. The CDR3 region has the DNA TGTGCCAGCAGTTTCTCTCCCCTACAAAACTATGGCTACACCTTC. The chain combines TRBV28 with TRBJ1-2; no clear D. CDR1 is MDHEN and CDR2 is SYDVKM in the germline V gene. V dropped 3 bases and J dropped 2 bases, with 13 bases sitting between them. The CDR3 loop spans 15 amino acids.

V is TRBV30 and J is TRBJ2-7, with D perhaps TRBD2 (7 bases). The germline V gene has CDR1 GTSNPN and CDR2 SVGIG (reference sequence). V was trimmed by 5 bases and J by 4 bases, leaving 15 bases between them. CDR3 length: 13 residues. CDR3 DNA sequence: TGTGCCTGGTCCCGGCGGGGGCTATACGAGCAGTACTTC. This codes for CAWSRRGLYEQYF.

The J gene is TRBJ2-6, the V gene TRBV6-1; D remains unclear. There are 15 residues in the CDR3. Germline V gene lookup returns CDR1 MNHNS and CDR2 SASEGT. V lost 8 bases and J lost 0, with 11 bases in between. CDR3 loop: CASSRLDSGANVLTF. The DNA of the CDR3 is TGTGCCAGCTCCCGACTGGACTCTGGGGCCAACGTCCTGACTTTC.

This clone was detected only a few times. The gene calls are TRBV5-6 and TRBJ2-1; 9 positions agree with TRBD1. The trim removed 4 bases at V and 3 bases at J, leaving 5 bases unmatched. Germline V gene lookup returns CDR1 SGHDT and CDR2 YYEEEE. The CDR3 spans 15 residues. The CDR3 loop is CASSPGDRDYNEQFF. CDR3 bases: TGTGCCAGCAGCCCAGGGGACAGGGACTACAATGAGCAGTTCTTC.

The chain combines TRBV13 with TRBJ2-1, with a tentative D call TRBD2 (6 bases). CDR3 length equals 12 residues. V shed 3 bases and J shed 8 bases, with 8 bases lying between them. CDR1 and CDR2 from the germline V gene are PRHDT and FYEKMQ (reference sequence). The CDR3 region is CASSFSGDEQFF. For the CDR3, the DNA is TGTGCCAGCAGCTTCTCGGGGGATGAGCAGTTCTTC.

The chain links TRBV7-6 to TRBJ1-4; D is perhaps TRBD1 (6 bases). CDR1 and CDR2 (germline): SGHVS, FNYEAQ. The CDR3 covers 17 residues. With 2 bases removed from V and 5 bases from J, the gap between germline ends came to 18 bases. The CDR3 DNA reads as TGTGCCAGCAGCTTATCAGTAGGAGCGGACAGCAATGAAAAACTGTTTTTT. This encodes CASSLSVGADSNEKLFF. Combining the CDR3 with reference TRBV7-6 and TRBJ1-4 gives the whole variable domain GAGVSQSPRYKVTKRGQDVALRCDPISGHVSLYWYRQALGQGPEFLTYFNYEAQQDKSGLPNDRFSAERPEGSISTLTIQRTEQRDSAMYRCASSLSVGADSNEKLFFGSGTQLSVL.

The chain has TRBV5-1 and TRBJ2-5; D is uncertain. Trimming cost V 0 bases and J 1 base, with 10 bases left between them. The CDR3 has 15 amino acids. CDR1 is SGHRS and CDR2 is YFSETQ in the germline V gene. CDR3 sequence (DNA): TGCGCCAGCAGCTTGGGAATTGGGGTCCAAGAGACCCAGTACTTC. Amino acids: CASSLGIGVQETQYF.

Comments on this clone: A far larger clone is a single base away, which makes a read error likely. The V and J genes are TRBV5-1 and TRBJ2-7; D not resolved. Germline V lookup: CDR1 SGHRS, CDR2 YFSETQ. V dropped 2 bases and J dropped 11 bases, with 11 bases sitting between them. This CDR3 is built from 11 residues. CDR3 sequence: CASSFQETKYF. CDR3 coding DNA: TGCGCCAGCAGCTTCCAAGAGACCAAGTACTTC.

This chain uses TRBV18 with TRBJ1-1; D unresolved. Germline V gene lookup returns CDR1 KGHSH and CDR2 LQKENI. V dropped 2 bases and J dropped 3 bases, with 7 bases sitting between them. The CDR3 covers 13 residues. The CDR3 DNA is TGTGCCAGCTCACCAGGGAAGGACACTGAAGCTTTCTTT. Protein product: CASSPGKDTEAFF.